The present TCR beta chain was sequenced within a study of blood T cell repertoires in COVID-19. About the research overall: From the United States, Italy and Spain came samples of acute and convalescent COVID-19. In each case, the material was cDNA or gDNA derived from T cells, B-cell-depleted T cells, or PBMCs.

The length of the CDR3 is 14 residues. Losses at the gene ends were 7 bases for V and 2 bases for J; bases not matched to a gene: 4. In germline, CDR1 is SNHLY, CDR2 FYNNEI. The authors' processing: Estimation of nucleated cell counts was performed using reference gene primer amplification. The data were produced by immunoSEQ multiplex PCR, yet TCRdb's version contains in-frame clones alone and is incomplete. D and trimming come from the DNA, and the V and J calls and clone size come from that table. The sample lists a few hundred thousand clones; more than 65% were seen once. The sequence was collected from a human donor with acute or convalescent COVID-19. The donor label of this sample is uncertain. The specimen sequenced was peripheral blood. The gene calls are TRBV2 and TRBJ2-3; 9 nucleotides align to TRBD1. The CDR3 DNA is TGTGCCAGCATGAGGGACAGGGCCACAGATACGCAGTATTTT. It specifies CASMRDRATDTQYF.